This TCR beta chain is drawn from a study of blood T cell repertoires in COVID-19. V was pared by 4 bases and J by 3 bases, with 13 bases between. This CDR3 spans 14 amino acids. The germline CDR1 and CDR2 sequences are SGDLS and YYNGEE. Original processing notes: Estimates of nucleated cell counts were drawn from the amplification of reference gene primers. TCRdb's copy holds only in-frame clones and misses some; the assay was immunoSEQ multiplex PCR. The D gene and trimming were derived from the DNA, and the V and J assignments and clone size from that table. The sample yields tens of thousands of clones, roughly 82% seen once.

The TCR sequence derives from a man older than 75 with active COVID-19. Source material: peripheral blood. The chain links TRBV9 to TRBJ2-5, with D maybe TRBD1 (5 bases). In DNA, the CDR3 is TGTGCCAGCAGCCTCAGACCGACAGAAGAGACCCAGTACTTC. Translating gives CASSLRPTEETQYF.